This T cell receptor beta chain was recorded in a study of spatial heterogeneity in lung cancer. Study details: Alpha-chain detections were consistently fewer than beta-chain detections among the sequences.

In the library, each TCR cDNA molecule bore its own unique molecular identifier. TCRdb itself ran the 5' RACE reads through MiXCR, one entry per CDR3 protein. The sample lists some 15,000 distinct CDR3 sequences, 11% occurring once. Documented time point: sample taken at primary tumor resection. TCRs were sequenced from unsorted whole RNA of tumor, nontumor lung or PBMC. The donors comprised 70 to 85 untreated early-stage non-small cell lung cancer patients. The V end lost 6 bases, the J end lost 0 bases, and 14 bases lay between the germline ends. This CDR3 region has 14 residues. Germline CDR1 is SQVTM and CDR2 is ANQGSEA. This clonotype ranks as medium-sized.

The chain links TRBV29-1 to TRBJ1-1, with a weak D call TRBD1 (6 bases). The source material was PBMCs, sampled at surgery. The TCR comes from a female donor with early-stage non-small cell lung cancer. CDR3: CSVQQGLLNTEAFF. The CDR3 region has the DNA TGCAGCGTCCAACAGGGATTACTGAACACTGAAGCTTTCTTT.